This TCR beta chain appears in the sequencing data of a study of blood T cell repertoires in COVID-19. About the research overall: Samples representing acute and convalescent COVID-19 were sourced from the United States, Italy and Spain. From T cells, B-cell-depleted T cells, or PBMCs came the material, which was cDNA or gDNA.

The CDR3 has 14 amino acids. Losses at the gene ends were 4 bases for V and 5 bases for J; bases not matched to a gene: 2. Germline CDR1 reads SGHAT; CDR2 reads FQNNGV. As processed by the authors: Estimation of nucleated cell counts relied on the amplification of reference gene primers. This table comes from immunoSEQ multiplex PCR, and its TCRdb copy is limited to in-frame clones, with some not included. V, J and clone size were drawn from that table, and D and trimming were deduced from the DNA. This sample carries around 200,000 clones, around 87% of them seen once, and the ten largest clones take around 3%. This clone was observed a single time.

This clonotype originated in a man aged 35 to 55 with active or convalescent COVID-19. The V gene is TRBV11-2, the J gene TRBJ1-4; 9 positions match TRBD1. Material for sequencing was peripheral blood. The CDR3 region is CASSSGTGNEKLFF. CDR3 sequence (DNA): TGTGCCAGCAGCTCCGGGACAGGGAATGAAAAACTGTTTTTT.